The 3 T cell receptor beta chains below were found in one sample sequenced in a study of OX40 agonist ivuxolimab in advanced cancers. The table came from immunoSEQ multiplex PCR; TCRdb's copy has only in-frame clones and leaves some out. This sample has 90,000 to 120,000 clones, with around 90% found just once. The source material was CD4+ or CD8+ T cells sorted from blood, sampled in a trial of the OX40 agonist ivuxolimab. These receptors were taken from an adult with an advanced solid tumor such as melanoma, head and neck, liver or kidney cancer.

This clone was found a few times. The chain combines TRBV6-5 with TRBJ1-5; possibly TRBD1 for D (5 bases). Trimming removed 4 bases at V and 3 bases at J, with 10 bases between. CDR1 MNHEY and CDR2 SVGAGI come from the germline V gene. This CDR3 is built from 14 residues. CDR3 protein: CASSSLGANQPQHF. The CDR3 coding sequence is TGTGCCAGCAGTTCCCTTGGGGCCAATCAGCCCCAGCATTTT.

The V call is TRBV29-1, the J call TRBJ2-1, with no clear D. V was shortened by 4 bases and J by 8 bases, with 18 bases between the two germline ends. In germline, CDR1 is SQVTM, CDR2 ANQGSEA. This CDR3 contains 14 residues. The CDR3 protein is CSVVRPQVRHEQFF. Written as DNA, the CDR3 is TGCAGCGTTGTTAGGCCTCAGGTGAGACATGAGCAGTTCTTC.

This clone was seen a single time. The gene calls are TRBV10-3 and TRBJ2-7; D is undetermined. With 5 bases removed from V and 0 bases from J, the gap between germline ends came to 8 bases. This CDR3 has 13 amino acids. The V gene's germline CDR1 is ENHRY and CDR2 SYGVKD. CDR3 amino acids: CAISSISSYEQYF. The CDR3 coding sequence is TGTGCCATCAGTTCGATCAGCTCCTACGAGCAGTACTTC.